Shown below are 25 T cell receptor beta chains from a single sample sequenced in a study of identical twins. In TCRdb, the 5' RACE reads were re-called with MiXCR into one record per CDR3 protein. In the table there are approximately 280,000 distinct CDR3 sequences, less than 9% of which are singletons. The same sample was also studied in work on yellow fever vaccine responses in identical twins.

The source material was memory (CD45RO+) T cells sorted from blood. Receptor source: a woman under 30 in good health.

This chain connects TRBV20-1 to TRBJ2-1, with D unclear. The germline V gene encodes CDR1 DFQATT and CDR2 SNEGSKA (reference sequence). The CDR3 is 10 residues long. V was shortened by 3 bases and J by 6 bases, with 3 bases between the two germline ends. CDR3 amino acids: CSARVNEQFF. The DNA for the CDR3 is TGCAGTGCTAGGGTCAATGAGCAGTTCTTC.

This clonotype was observed at least ten times. This chain joins TRBV4-1 and TRBJ2-4; no firm D call. Germline CDR1 reads MGHRA; CDR2 reads YSYEKL. Trimming took 1 base from V and 6 from J, leaving 10 bases between them. CDR3 length equals 14 residues. CDR3 region: CASSQGLSGNIQYF. CDR3 DNA: TGCGCCAGCAGCCAAGGATTATCCGGAAACATTCAGTACTTC.

The table lists this clonotype with many counts. The chain carries TRBV10-3 and TRBJ2-4; possible D gene TRBD1, 5 bases. Between the trimmed V and J ends, which lost 8 bases and 2 bases, there was a span of 10 bases. Germline CDR1 is ENHRY and CDR2 is SYGVKD. The CDR3 covers 13 residues. CDR3 amino acids: CAIGRGTKNIQYF. The CDR3 DNA reads as TGTGCCATCGGAAGGGGCACCAAAAACATTCAGTACTTC.

At least ten counts were recorded for this clonotype. The J gene is TRBJ2-1, the V gene TRBV9, with a weak D call TRBD2 (5 bases). This CDR3 contains 15 residues. With 0 bases removed from V and 7 bases from J, the gap between germline ends came to 14 bases. Germline CDR1 is SGDLS and CDR2 is YYNGEE. The CDR3 reads CASSVEGAQVNEQFF. Written as DNA, the CDR3 is TGTGCCAGCAGCGTAGAGGGAGCACAAGTGAATGAGCAGTTCTTC.

The V gene is TRBV5-5, the J gene TRBJ2-3; TRBD2 matches 10 bases. The junction had 10 bases not matched to a gene; V was cut back by 4 bases and J by 5 bases. This CDR3 is 16 amino acids long. CDR1 is SGHKS and CDR2 is YYEKEE in the germline V gene (reference sequence). For the CDR3, the DNA is TGTGCCAGCAGCCAAGGGACTAGCGCAAACGGAGATACGCAGTATTTT. This gives the protein CASSQGTSANGDTQYF.

The sample holds a few counts of this clonotype. This chain joins TRBV15 and TRBJ2-1; D might be TRBD1 or TRBD2, each matching 5 bases. Looked up from germline, CDR1 is LNHNV and CDR2 is YYDKDF (reference sequence). The CDR3 spans 16 residues. V lost 1 base and J lost 4, with 14 bases in between. The CDR3 loop reads CATSRGGGVGYNEQFF. The DNA of the CDR3 is TGTGCCACCAGCAGAGGTGGGGGTGTAGGGTACAATGAGCAGTTCTTC.

This sequence joins TRBV20-1 and TRBJ2-5; D perhaps matches TRBD1 (6 bases). Deletions cut 7 bases from V and 2 bases from J, with 14 bases between. Germline V lookup: CDR1 DFQATT, CDR2 SNEGSKA (reference sequence). CDR3 length equals 13 residues. The CDR3 DNA follows: TGCAGTGTCCTACAGGGAGTGCAAGAGACCCAGTACTTC. Its protein product is CSVLQGVQETQYF.

The chain couples TRBV9 to TRBJ1-6, with TRBD1 as a possible D gene (5 bases). Looked up from germline, CDR1 is SGDLS and CDR2 is YYNGEE. V lost 5 bases and J 12 bases, leaving 24 bases between the germline ends. The CDR3 runs to 16 residues. The CDR3 loop reads CASSAGRGDGTLPLHF. CDR3 in DNA: TGTGCCAGCAGTGCGGGTCGGGGGGACGGAACTTTACCCCTCCACTTT.

This clonotype was seen more than once but under ten times. The chain uses TRBV20-1 and TRBJ1-2; D is ambiguous. Trimming cost V 2 bases and J 8 bases, with 18 bases left between them. CDR1 and CDR2 (germline): DFQATT, SNEGSKA (reference sequence). The CDR3 contains 14 residues. The chain's CDR3 is CSARRRAQDEGYTF. Here the CDR3 DNA reads TGCAGTGCTAGACGCCGGGCCCAGGACGAGGGCTACACCTTC.

The table lists this clonotype with a few counts. This chain links TRBV2 with TRBJ2-1, with a tentative D call TRBD1 (6 bases). This CDR3 is 14 amino acids long. V was pared by 7 bases and J by 1 base, with 11 bases between. The germline V gene encodes CDR1 SNHLY and CDR2 FYNNEI. This CDR3 is CASNGGPSYNEQFF. CDR3 DNA sequence: TGTGCCAGCAATGGGGGCCCTTCCTACAATGAGCAGTTCTTC.

This clonotype was picked up a small number of times. The rearrangement joins TRBV13 to TRBJ2-6; 7 nucleotides agree with TRBD1. CDR1 is PRHDT and CDR2 is FYEKMQ in the germline V gene (reference sequence). V dropped 4 bases and J dropped 0; count of bases not matched to a gene: 6. This CDR3 contains 17 residues. CDR3 nucleotides: TGTGCCAGCAGCTCTAGGGACAGTTCCTCTGGGGCCAACGTCCTGACTTTC. It encodes CASSSRDSSSGANVLTF. The whole variable domain, filled in from reference TRBV13 and TRBJ2-6, reads AAGVIQSPRHLIKEKRETATLKCYPIPRHDTVYWYQQGPGQDPQFLISFYEKMQSDKGSIPDRFSAQQFSDYHSELNMSSLELGDSALYFCASSSRDSSSGANVLTFGAGSRLTVL.

There are many counts of this clonotype. This chain links TRBV6-1 with TRBJ1-5; tentatively, D is TRBD1 (6 bases). The germline V gene encodes CDR1 MNHNS and CDR2 SASEGT. The ends were cut back, 4 bases at V and 7 bases at J, with 20 bases in the middle. The CDR3 extends over 16 amino acids. CDR3 protein: CASSGKTGTLKQPQHF. For the CDR3, the DNA is TGTGCCAGCAGTGGAAAGACCGGGACATTGAAACAGCCCCAGCATTTT.

The chain combines TRBV27 with TRBJ1-5; the D gene is possibly TRBD1 (5 bases). Trimming stripped 8 bases from V and 3 bases from J, with 11 bases between. The CDR3 has 13 amino acids. CDR1 MNHEY and CDR2 SMNVEV come from the germline V gene (reference sequence). Here the CDR3 reads CASSRQLNQPQHF. The DNA for the CDR3 is TGTGCCAGCTCCCGACAGCTCAATCAGCCCCAGCATTTT.

V is TRBV29-1 and J is TRBJ1-1, with a tentative D call TRBD1 (6 bases). There are 15 residues in the CDR3. V dropped 7 bases and J dropped 2 bases, with 20 bases sitting between them. Per the germline V gene, CDR1 is SQVTM and CDR2 is ANQGSEA. The CDR3 DNA sequence: TGCAGCGCCCTAATGAGAAGCAGGGGAAACACTGAAGCTTTCTTT. This codes for CSALMRSRGNTEAFF.

This clonotype has just a few counts. The genes are TRBV10-2 and TRBJ2-1; TRBD2 matches at 13 bases. The CDR3 consists of 15 residues. Trimming took 5 bases from V and 5 from J; bases not matched to a gene: 3. The V gene's germline CDR1 is WSHSY and CDR2 SAAADI. The chain's CDR3 is CASSMGLAGNNEQFF. As DNA, the CDR3 is TGCGCCAGCAGTATGGGACTAGCGGGAAACAATGAGCAGTTCTTC.

At least ten counts were recorded for this clonotype. This sequence joins TRBV3-1 and TRBJ1-1, with D tentatively TRBD1 (6 bases). The CDR3 spans 17 residues. Trimming took 3 bases from V and 6 from J, leaving 23 bases between them. Germline CDR1 is LGHDT and CDR2 is YNNKEL (reference sequence). This CDR3 reads CASSHLQGVYPFPEAFF. DNA for the CDR3: TGTGCCAGCAGCCACCTACAGGGCGTTTACCCGTTCCCTGAAGCTTTCTTT.

This clonotype was observed many times. The rearrangement links TRBV27 to TRBJ1-2; D may be TRBD1 (5 bases). The V end lost 2 bases, the J end lost 8 bases, and 9 bases lay between the germline ends. The CDR3 is 12 amino acids. The germline V gene encodes CDR1 MNHEY and CDR2 SMNVEV (reference sequence). The CDR3 nucleotides are TGTGCCAGCAGTTTAAGGGGAACAGGCTACACCTTC. This encodes CASSLRGTGYTF.

This clonotype has only a few counts. This sequence joins TRBV4-2 and TRBJ1-1; 7 nucleotides agree with TRBD1. The CDR3 length is 15 residues. CDR1 is LGHNA and CDR2 is YNFKEQ in the germline V gene. The junction had 5 bases not matched to a gene; V was cut back by 4 bases and J by 0 bases. CDR3 nucleotide sequence: TGTGCCAGCAGCCTACTGACAGGGTTGAACACTGAAGCTTTCTTT. This gives the protein CASSLLTGLNTEAFF.

The chain employs TRBV7-9 and TRBJ1-2; 7 bases match TRBD1. Germline V lookup: CDR1 SEHNR, CDR2 FQNEAQ (reference sequence). J gave up 7 bases and V 1 base, and 6 bases lay outside the gene matches. CDR3 length: 14 amino acids. The CDR3 protein is CASSLERGRAGYTF. In DNA, the CDR3 is TGTGCCAGCAGCTTAGAGAGGGGGCGCGCTGGCTACACCTTC.

This clonotype was observed a handful of times. The chain employs TRBV7-2 and TRBJ2-1, with no clear D. The CDR3 runs to 11 residues. The V gene lost 1 base and the J gene lost 16 bases, with 11 bases spanning the gap. Looked up from germline, CDR1 is SGHTA and CDR2 is FQGNSA. As DNA, the CDR3 is TGTGCCAGCAGCTTAGGCCCCAGATCTTTCTTC. Translation: CASSLGPRSFF.

At least ten counts were recorded for this clonotype. This chain uses TRBV20-1 with TRBJ2-1, with 8 positions matching TRBD2. Germline CDR1 and CDR2: DFQATT and SNEGSKA (reference sequence). With 5 bases clipped from V and 4 bases from J, the junction kept 10 bases outside the gene matches. The CDR3 contains 15 residues. This CDR3 is CSALPGSGDYNEQFF. Written as DNA, the CDR3 is TGCAGTGCTCTCCCGGGTAGCGGGGATTACAATGAGCAGTTCTTC.

This clonotype was seen ten or more times. The rearrangement uses TRBV20-1 and TRBJ1-5, with no clear D. This CDR3 has 14 amino acids. The V end was cut by 3 bases, the J end by 4 bases, with 13 bases between. In germline, CDR1 is DFQATT, CDR2 SNEGSKA (reference sequence). The chain's CDR3 is CSASYLGFNQPQHF. In DNA form, the CDR3 reads TGCAGTGCTAGCTACCTGGGTTTTAATCAGCCCCAGCATTTT.

The rearrangement uses TRBV25-1 and TRBJ2-5; TRBD1 aligns across 9 bases. Per germline, CDR1 MGHDK and CDR2 SYGVNS. With 1 base clipped from V and 2 bases from J, the junction kept 11 bases outside the gene matches. The CDR3 extends over 18 amino acids. CDR3: CASSESGPADRGQETQYF. CDR3 in DNA: TGTGCCAGCAGTGAATCCGGCCCGGCGGACAGGGGACAAGAGACCCAGTACTTC. Full variable domain (outside the CDR3, taken from reference TRBV25-1 and TRBJ2-5): EADIYQTPRYLVIGTGKKITLECSQTMGHDKMYWYQQDPGMELHLIHYSYGVNSTEKGDLSSESTVSRIRTEHFPLTLESARPSHTSQYLCASSESGPADRGQETQYFGPGTRLLVL.

This chain joins TRBV5-8 and TRBJ1-5; D is unclear. The CDR3 is 17 amino acids. The V end lost 4 bases, the J end lost 4 bases, and 21 bases lay between the germline ends. Germline V gene sequence: CDR1 SGHTS, CDR2 YDEGEE. The CDR3 nucleotides read TGTGCCAGCAGCCACGAGTCTAAGGGAGGATCGAATCAGCCCCAGCATTTT. Translating it yields CASSHESKGGSNQPQHF.

This clonotype has ten or more counts. This CDR3 reads CASSYGRSQETQYF. CDR3 sequence (DNA): TGTGCCAGCAGCTACGGACGGTCCCAAGAGACCCAGTACTTC. The chain carries TRBV13 and TRBJ2-5, with unresolved D. Germline CDR1 PRHDT, CDR2 FYEKMQ (reference sequence). The CDR3 sequence is 14 residues long. Trimming took 4 bases from V and 1 from J, leaving 10 bases between them.